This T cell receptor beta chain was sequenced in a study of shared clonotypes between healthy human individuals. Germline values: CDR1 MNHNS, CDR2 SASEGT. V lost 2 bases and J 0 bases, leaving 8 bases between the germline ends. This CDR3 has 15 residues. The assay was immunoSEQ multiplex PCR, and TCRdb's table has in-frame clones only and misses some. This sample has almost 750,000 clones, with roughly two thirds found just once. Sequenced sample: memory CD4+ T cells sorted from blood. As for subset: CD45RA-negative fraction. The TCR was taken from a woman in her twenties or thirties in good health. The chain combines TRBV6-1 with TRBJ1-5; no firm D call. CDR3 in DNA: TGTGCCAGCAGTGAACGGCATTATAGCAATCAGCCCCAGCATTTT. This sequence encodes CASSERHYSNQPQHF.